This T cell receptor (beta chain) emerged from a study of T cell changes during pregnancy in multiple sclerosis. Trimming shortened V by 6 bases and J by 5 bases, and 13 bases separated the two germline ends. Germline V gene lookup returns CDR1 SQVTM and CDR2 ANQGSEA. This CDR3 has 13 amino acids. Assay used: immunoSEQ multiplex PCR; TCRdb lists only in-frame clones, some missing. This sample has around 120,000 clones; 80% to 95% occur once, and the top ten carry approximately 3.5%. The chain recombines TRBV29-1 with TRBJ2-2; D unresolved. This TCR was recovered from a female donor with multiple sclerosis, enrolled in a pregnancy study. The specimen comprised peripheral blood, sampled after pregnancy. The CDR3 protein is CSVPGTRTGELFF. DNA for the CDR3: TGCAGCGTACCTGGAACGAGGACCGGGGAGCTGTTTTTT.